Listed below are T cell receptor beta chains from one sample, sequenced in a study of CD8 T cells in Susac syndrome. Each CDR3 protein is one row after TCRdb ran MiXCR on the immunoSEQ multiplex PCR reads. The data contain a few hundred thousand distinct CDR3 sequences, 70% to 90% of them singletons. Sequencing input: CD8+ T cells from PBMCs. The receptors derive from a human donor with multiple sclerosis. The CDR3 runs from the conserved cysteine through the conserved F or W. The D gene is left open where the match is weak. Not every row has a clone size; where given, it reads once, few, many or a size class.

D gene	J gene	V gene	clone size	CDR3 protein	CDR3 DNA
-	TRBJ2-1	TRBV6-1	-	CASMWSHRSGDNEQFF	TGTGCCAGCATGTGGTCTCACCGCAGCGGCGACAATGAGCAGTTCTTC
TRBD1	TRBJ2-7	TRBV4-1	-	CASSYTPGQFYEQYF	TGCGCCAGCAGCTATACGCCGGGACAGTTCTACGAGCAGTACTTC
-	TRBJ2-7	TRBV10-3	-	CAVEGGYEQYF	TGTGCCGTTGAGGGTGGCTACGAGCAGTACTTC
TRBD1	TRBJ2-2	TRBV4-1	-	CASELYRGQGGELFF	TGCGCCAGCGAGCTCTACAGGGGGCAGGGCGGGGAGCTGTTTTTT
-	TRBJ2-7	TRBV6-1	-	CASSGTLERSSYEQYF	TGTGCCAGCAGTGGGACCCTGGAGCGGAGCTCCTACGAGCAGTACTTC
TRBD2	TRBJ2-3	TRBV10-3	-	CAISELASGSADTQYF	TGTGCCATCAGTGAGTTGGCTAGCGGGAGTGCAGATACGCAGTATTTT
-	TRBJ2-4	TRBV15	-	CATSRVRVGHAIRNIQYF	TGTGCCACCAGCAGAGTTAGAGTTGGCCATGCTATAAGAAACATTCAGTATTTC
-	TRBJ2-1	TRBV27	-	CASSLAVSSYNEQFF	TGTGCCAGCAGTTTAGCAGTTAGCTCCTACAATGAGCAGTTCTTC
-	TRBJ2-5	TRBV19	-	CATAERTSYQETQYF	TGTGCCACCGCTGAGCGGACTTCGTACCAAGAGACCCAGTACTTC
-	TRBJ2-2	TRBV9	-	CASSEPGSTGELFF	TGTGCCAGCAGTGAACCAGGGAGTACCGGGGAGCTGTTTTTT
TRBD1	TRBJ2-5	TRBV18	-	CASSDRGKETQYF	TGTGCCAGCTCGGACAGGGGAAAAGAGACCCAGTACTTC
-	TRBJ1-2	TRBV27	-	CASSIDGDRNYGYTF	TGTGCCAGCAGCATAGATGGAGACAGAAACTATGGCTACACCTTC
TRBD2	TRBJ2-1	TRBV5-4	-	CASSQLLAGVQFF	TGTGCCAGCAGCCAATTACTAGCGGGAGTGCAGTTCTTC
-	TRBJ2-7	TRBV6-1	-	CASNLMGATYEQYF	TGTGCCAGCAATTTGATGGGGGCAACCTACGAGCAGTACTTC
-	TRBJ2-3	TRBV30	once	CAWVRGATDTQYF	TGTGCCTGGGTTCGGGGAGCCACAGATACGCAGTATTTT
-	TRBJ1-1	TRBV20-1	-	CSATPPGARLNTEAFF	TGCAGTGCTACCCCTCCGGGGGCCAGATTGAACACTGAAGCTTTCTTT
-	TRBJ2-4	TRBV27	-	CASSRRTFLAKNIQYF	TGTGCCAGCAGCCGACGGACCTTCTTAGCCAAAAACATTCAGTACTTC
TRBD2	TRBJ2-2	TRBV27	-	CASRAGGPGELFF	TGTGCCAGCAGGGCGGGAGGGCCCGGGGAGCTGTTTTTT
TRBD1	TRBJ2-7	TRBV7-9	-	CASRPPGTGATEQYF	TGTGCCAGCAGGCCCCCCGGGACAGGAGCGACCGAGCAGTACTTC
-	TRBJ2-7	TRBV4-1	-	CASSRGPPHEQYF	TGCGCCAGCAGTCGCGGACCTCCCCACGAGCAGTACTTC
-	TRBJ1-6	TRBV28	-	CASRETSYNSPLHF	TGTGCCAGCAGGGAGACATCGTATAATTCACCCCTCCACTTT
-	TRBJ1-2	TRBV4-2	-	CASSHMDGDFNGYTF	TGTGCCAGCAGCCACATGGATGGGGATTTCAATGGCTACACCTTC
-	TRBJ2-5	TRBV7-9	-	CASSRSGNQETQYF	TGTGCCAGCAGCCGATCCGGGAACCAAGAGACCCAGTACTTC
-	TRBJ1-2	TRBV9	-	CASSVERGEGYTF	TGTGCCAGCAGCGTAGAAAGGGGTGAGGGCTACACCTTC
TRBD2	TRBJ2-3	TRBV9	-	CASSREDVRDTQYF	TGTGCCAGCAGCCGGGAGGACGTTCGCGATACGCAGTATTTT
-	TRBJ2-3	TRBV28	-	CASLTDPKLPQPRGTDTQYF	TGTGCCAGCCTTACAGACCCCAAATTGCCGCAGCCGCGGGGCACAGATACGCAGTATTTT
-	TRBJ2-7	TRBV2	-	CASSERGRAREQYF	TGTGCCAGCAGTGAAAGAGGAAGGGCTAGGGAGCAGTACTTC
-	TRBJ2-7	TRBV9	-	CASSPYDRSVDEQYF	TGTGCCAGCAGCCCTTATGACAGGTCTGTCGACGAGCAGTACTTC
-	TRBJ1-1	TRBV19	-	CASSAAQAVGAEAFF	TGTGCCAGTAGTGCCGCGCAGGCGGTGGGAGCTGAAGCTTTCTTT
-	TRBJ1-1	TRBV15	-	CATSIKPPNWGTEAFF	TGTGCCACCAGCATAAAGCCCCCAAATTGGGGAACTGAAGCTTTCTTT
-	TRBJ2-7	TRBV5-8	-	CASSLPGRSYEQYF	TGTGCCAGCAGCTTGCCAGGGCGCTCCTACGAGCAGTACTTC
TRBD1	TRBJ1-5	TRBV19	-	CASGQGAQGPQPQHF	TGTGCCAGTGGGCAGGGGGCGCAGGGCCCTCAGCCCCAGCATTTT
TRBD2	TRBJ2-1	TRBV6-2/TRBV6-3	-	CASSPTSGIYNEQFF	TGTGCCAGCAGTCCAACTAGCGGAATCTACAATGAGCAGTTCTTC
-	TRBJ2-1	TRBV13	-	CASSSRLVYNEQFF	TGTGCCAGCAGCTCAAGACTAGTATACAATGAGCAGTTCTTC
-	TRBJ2-1	TRBV6-5	-	CASSYSWGSNNEQFF	TGTGCCAGCAGTTACTCGTGGGGATCTAACAATGAGCAGTTCTTC
TRBD2	TRBJ2-7	TRBV28	few	CASSFGTSGTPYEQYF	TGTGCCAGCAGTTTTGGGACTAGCGGGACGCCCTACGAGCAGTACTTC
-	TRBJ1-1	TRBV20-1	-	CSARGRTRGNTEAFF	TGCAGTGCTCGGGGTCGGACACGGGGGAACACTGAAGCTTTCTTT
-	TRBJ1-1	TRBV7-9	few	CASSWQEAPNTEAFF	TGTGCCAGCAGCTGGCAGGAAGCCCCGAACACTGAGGCTTTCTTT
-	TRBJ1-4	TRBV7-9	-	CASSLFGEKLFF	TGTGCCAGCAGCTTATTTGGAGAAAAACTGTTTTTT
TRBD2	TRBJ2-7	TRBV7-3	-	CASSLNPPGTTGGEQYF	TGTGCCAGCAGCTTAAATCCCCCCGGGACTACCGGTGGCGAGCAGTACTTC
-	TRBJ2-1	TRBV12-5	-	CASGPGPGSYNEQFF	TGTGCTAGTGGACCGGGGCCGGGCTCCTACAATGAGCAGTTCTTC